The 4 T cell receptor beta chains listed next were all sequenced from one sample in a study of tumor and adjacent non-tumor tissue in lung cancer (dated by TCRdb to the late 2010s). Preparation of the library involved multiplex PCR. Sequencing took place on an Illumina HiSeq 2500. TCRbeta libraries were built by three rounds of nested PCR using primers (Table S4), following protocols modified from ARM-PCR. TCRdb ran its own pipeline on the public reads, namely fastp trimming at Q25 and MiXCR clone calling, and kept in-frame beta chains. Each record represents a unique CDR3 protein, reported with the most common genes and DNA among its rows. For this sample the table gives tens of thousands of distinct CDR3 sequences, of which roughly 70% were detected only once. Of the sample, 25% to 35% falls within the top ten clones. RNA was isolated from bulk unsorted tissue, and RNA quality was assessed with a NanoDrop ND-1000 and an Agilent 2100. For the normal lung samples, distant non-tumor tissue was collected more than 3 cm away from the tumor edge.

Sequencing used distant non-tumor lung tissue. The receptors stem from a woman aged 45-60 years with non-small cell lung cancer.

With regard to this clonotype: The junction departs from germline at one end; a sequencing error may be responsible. The CDR3 bases are TGCAGTGCTGAATACCTAGCGAGACTCACCCAAAGTTCCTATAATGAGCAGTTCTTC. Protein: CSAEYLARLTQSSYNEQFF. The chain recombines TRBV20-1 with TRBJ2-1; tentative D call: TRBD2 (6 bases). This CDR3 region has 19 residues. Germline V gene data show CDR1 as DFQATT and CDR2 as SNEGSKA (reference sequence).

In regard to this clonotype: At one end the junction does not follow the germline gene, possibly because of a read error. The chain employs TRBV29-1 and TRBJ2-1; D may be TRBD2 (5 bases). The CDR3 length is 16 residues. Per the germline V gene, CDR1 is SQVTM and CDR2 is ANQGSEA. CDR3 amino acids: CSVEGGSLASYNEQSF. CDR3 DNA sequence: TGTAGCGTTGAAGGAGGATCGCTAGCATCCTACAATGAGCAGTCCTTC.

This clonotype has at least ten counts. In DNA, the CDR3 is TGTGCCAGTACAGGGGGAACTAATGAAAAACTGTTTTTT. This translates into CASTGGTNEKLFF. The chain employs TRBV28 and TRBJ1-4; 8 bases map to TRBD1. The CDR3 spans 13 residues. CDR1 and CDR2 from the germline V gene are MDHEN and SYDVKM. Unmatched junction bases numbered 1, after V lost 9 bases and J lost 1 base.

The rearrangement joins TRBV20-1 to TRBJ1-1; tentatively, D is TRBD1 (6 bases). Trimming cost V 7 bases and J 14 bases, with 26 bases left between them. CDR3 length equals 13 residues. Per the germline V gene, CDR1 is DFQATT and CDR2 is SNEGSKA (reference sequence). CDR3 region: CSGTRDTSTETFF. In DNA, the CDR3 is TGCAGTGGAACACGGGACACAAGCACTGAAACATTCTTT.